The TCR beta chain under discussion was sequenced for a study of beta chain features in type 1 diabetes. Study-wide background: All of the samples together had around 110,000,000 sorted cells examined. Overall study results and limits: Researchers reported that naive, central memory and Treg TCRB repertoires appeared more similar in patients than in healthy donors.

This clone was observed a handful of times. Antigen unknown. Germline loops: CDR1 SQVTM, CDR2 ANQGSEA. CDR3 length equals 15 residues. Each of the CD4+ naive, central memory, regulatory and stem cell-like memory populations was sorted via CD45RO/CCR7/CD25/CD127/CD95/CD27. Every sorted population was more than 95% pure. Since all of the isolated RNA was reverse transcribed, expressed TCRB transcripts were what got sequenced. TCRdb's table, derived via immunoSEQ multiplex PCR, lists solely in-frame clones and lacks some. Seen here are over 350,000 clones, less than 15% observed once, and the top ten hold roughly 0.019%.

The chain is built from TRBV29-1 and TRBJ2-5, with TRBD2 matching over 7 bases. The sample consisted of naive CD4+ T cells from blood. This TCR was recovered from a woman aged 18-29 years in good health. The CDR3 bases are TGCAGTGTGGGGTGGGGGAGGGCTTTTCGAGAGACCCAGTACTTC. It specifies CSVGWGRAFRETQYF.